The clone carrying this T cell receptor (beta chain) showed up many times. Its antigen remains unknown. Through template switching, a universal primer site was introduced, and the cDNA contained unique molecular identifiers. MiXCR, run by TCRdb on the 5' RACE reads, gives a single entry per CDR3 protein. The sample yields hundreds of thousands of distinct CDR3 sequences, roughly 6% seen once. These data originate in a study of identical twins. Study-wide results and caveats: With abundant cord blood beta clonotypes, insertions were fewer; memory repertoires showed no such pattern. Sequences that were out-of-frame, alpha and twin-shared displayed an excess of low generation probability. Twins' surplus sharing was weaker for beta out-of-frame sequences.

Sequenced sample: naive T cells sorted from blood. The TCR comes from a man in his late teens or twenties in good health.

This chain's CDR3 is CASSDASGLADNEQFF. The CDR3 DNA is TGCGCCAGCAGTGATGCCTCGGGACTAGCGGACAATGAGCAGTTCTTC. The chain recombines TRBV10-1 with TRBJ2-1, with TRBD2 matching 11 bases. Germline CDR1 and CDR2: WNHNN and SYGVQD (reference sequence). The CDR3 is 16 amino acids. Trimming at V came to 3 bases and at J to 5 bases, leaving 6 bases not matched to a gene.